These 14 T cell receptor beta chains were all obtained from the same sample, sequenced in a study of CD8+CD57+ T cells in acquired aplastic anemia. It was patients with CD8+CD57+ cell expansion by flow cytometry who were chosen for sequencing. Genomic DNA acted as the template from which TCR beta VDJ combination and CDR3 sequence profiling were carried out. One entry per CDR3 protein results from TCRdb running MiXCR on the reads. The repertoire holds about 160,000 distinct CDR3 sequences, 47% seen once, with approximately 3% in the top ten. What was sequenced was sorted CD4+, CD8+, or CD8+CD57+ T cells (not recorded which) from PBMCs. The source is a human donor with aplastic anemia.

This sequence joins TRBV7-9 and TRBJ1-1; no clear D. CDR1 SEHNR and CDR2 FQNEAQ come from the germline V gene (reference sequence). The V and J ends lost 11 bases and 7 bases respectively, with 11 bases between them. The CDR3 is made up of 10 amino acids. CDR3 coding DNA: TGTGCCCGAGGGCTGGGTGAAGCTTTCTTT. This gives the protein CARGLGEAFF.

With respect to this clonotype: A much larger clone differs from this one at a single base, so this may be a read error. Here the CDR3 omits its conserved ending phenylalanine or tryptophan, so a read error is the likely source. The chain recombines TRBV11-1 with TRBJ2-2, with 12 nucleotides matching TRBD2. After removal of 4 bases from V and 3 bases from J, the junction contained 3 bases not matched to a gene. CDR3 length: 16 residues. Germline-derived CDR1 and CDR2 are SGHAT and FQDESV (reference sequence). The CDR3 protein is CASSYLAGGHTGELFS. The CDR3 nucleotides read TGTGCCAGCAGCTATCTAGCGGGAGGGCACACCGGGGAGCTGTTTTCT.

This chain links TRBV6-1 with TRBJ2-1; D possibly corresponds to TRBD2 (6 bases). Germline V lookup: CDR1 MNHNS, CDR2 SASEGT. Deletions cut 7 bases from V and 6 bases from J, with 16 bases between. CDR3 length: 14 amino acids. The CDR3 coding sequence is TGTGCCAGCACTAGGGTGGCGGGGTTCAATGAGCAGTTCTTC. Protein: CASTRVAGFNEQFF.

The chain is built from TRBV7-8 and TRBJ2-7, with D uncertain. The ends were cut back, 6 bases at V and 3 bases at J, with 9 bases in the middle. The V gene's germline CDR1 is SGHVS and CDR2 FQNEAQ. The CDR3 extends over 12 amino acids. The CDR3 DNA reads TGTGCCAGCAGTGACCGCCTCTACGAGCAGTACTTC. Its protein product is CASSDRLYEQYF.

This clonotype appeared once. A much larger clone differs by one base, so this may be a read error. The chain uses TRBV12-3 or TRBV12-4 and TRBJ2-7; D is ambiguous. The CDR3 loop spans 13 amino acids. CDR3 sequence reads: CAGSLEKHYEQYF. The DNA of the CDR3 is TGTGCCGGCAGTTTAGAAAAACACTACGAGCAGTACTTC.

In its sample, this clonotype was seen many times. The rearrangement links TRBV19 to TRBJ1-1, with a possible D match to TRBD1 (5 bases). The CDR3 runs to 15 residues. CDR1 and CDR2 from the germline V gene are LNHDA and SQIVND (reference sequence). Trimming left V 9 bases short and J 1 base short, with 18 bases between. CDR3 sequence (DNA): TGTGCCAGCACCTCGAGGGGCCCGACGAACACTGAAGCTTTCTTT. Protein: CASTSRGPTNTEAFF.

The chain employs TRBV15 and TRBJ2-1, with D perhaps TRBD2 (7 bases). V was clipped by 3 bases and J by 6 bases, with 21 bases between them. CDR1 is LNHNV and CDR2 is YYDKDF in the germline V gene (reference sequence). The CDR3 has 17 amino acids. For the CDR3, the DNA is TGTGCCACCAGCAGTGTAGTCCCCGGGGGGCCCGGCAATGAGCAGTTCTTC. Its translation: CATSSVVPGGPGNEQFF.

The CDR3 protein is CSAAGANAYQETQYF. For the CDR3, the DNA is TGCAGTGCGGCGGGGGCTAATGCGTACCAAGAGACCCAGTACTTC. The J gene is TRBJ2-5, the V gene TRBV20-1, with a tentative D call TRBD2 (7 bases). This CDR3 is built from 15 residues. Trimming stripped 6 bases from V and 0 bases from J, with 17 bases between. Germline CDR1 reads DFQATT; CDR2 reads SNEGSKA (reference sequence).

This clonotype was observed many times. The CDR3, as DNA: TGTGCCAGCAGCTTGGCGAGTAGCACAGATACGCAGTATTTT. Its protein is CASSLASSTDTQYF. The V gene is TRBV5-4, the J gene TRBJ2-3; the D is unclear. CDR1 is SGHNT and CDR2 is YYREEE in the germline V gene (reference sequence). The CDR3 spans 14 residues. V gave up 0 bases and J gave up 0 bases, with 5 bases separating them.

Remarks on this clonotype: Its ends do not fully match the called genes, so a read error is possible. This sequence joins TRBV7-7 and TRBJ2-7; 7 bases agree with TRBD2. CDR3 length: 13 amino acids. Germline V lookup: CDR1 SSHAT, CDR2 FNYEAQ (reference sequence). In DNA, the CDR3 is TGTGCTAGCAGCGCAGGACTAGCCTACGAGCAGTACTTC. It translates to CASSAGLAYEQYF.

The rearrangement links TRBV7-9 to TRBJ2-7; D is unclear. V lost 5 bases to trimming and J lost 2 bases, with 10 bases between them. The CDR3 has 13 amino acids. CDR1 is SEHNR and CDR2 is FQNEAQ in the germline V gene (reference sequence). CDR3 region: CASSPGRPYEQYF. CDR3 coding DNA: TGTGCCAGCAGCCCCGGCAGGCCCTACGAGCAGTACTTC.

This clonotype was counted ten times or more. The rearrangement uses TRBV6-1 and TRBJ1-5; TRBD1 matches 7 bases. This CDR3 has 15 residues. Germline trimming cut 6 bases from V and 7 bases from J; bases unmatched to any gene: 12. Germline values: CDR1 MNHNS, CDR2 SASEGT. This chain's CDR3 is CASRAQGGGEQPQHF. CDR3 nucleotides: TGTGCCAGCAGGGCACAGGGAGGGGGCGAGCAGCCCCAGCATTTT.

There are many counts of this clonotype. The chain employs TRBV19 and TRBJ1-1; D ambiguous. Germline loops: CDR1 LNHDA, CDR2 SQIVND (reference sequence). V was clipped by 5 bases and J by 4 bases, with 11 bases between them. The CDR3 runs 13 residues. CDR3 loop: CASSPLGSTEAFF. Written as DNA, the CDR3 is TGTGCCAGTAGTCCACTAGGGTCCACTGAAGCTTTCTTT.

The V and J genes are TRBV5-6 and TRBJ1-1; D unclear. Germline values: CDR1 SGHDT, CDR2 YYEEEE. Trimming removed 2 bases at V and 1 base at J, with 12 bases between. This CDR3 spans 15 amino acids. CDR3 bases: TGTGCCAGCAGCTTTGGGTTCCACGCGAACACTGAAGCTTTCTTT. Translating gives CASSFGFHANTEAFF.